The 20 T cell receptor beta chains below all came from one sample that was sequenced in a study of breast tumors, draining lymph nodes, adjacent tissues. TCRdb passed the multiplex PCR reads through MiXCR, listing each CDR3 protein once. The sample lists some 140,000 distinct CDR3 sequences; less than 25% were seen once. Samples came from axillary lymph nodes draining the breast cancer. Sample: axillary lymph node tissue. The origin of the receptors is a female donor with breast cancer. Some clones in this sample may be carry-over from other donors' samples.

Comments on this clonotype: A much larger clone differs by one base, so this may be a read error. The chain recombines TRBV4-1 with TRBJ1-6, with a weak D call TRBD1 (5 bases). Germline V CDR1 and CDR2: MGHRA, YSYEKL. CDR3 length equals 13 residues. Trimming took 6 bases from V and 10 from J, leaving 13 bases between them. CDR3 residues: CASSSRGSSPLHF. The CDR3 DNA reads TGCGCCAGCAGTTCAAGGGGCAGCTCACCCCTCCACTTT.

This clonotype was counted only a few times. The J gene is TRBJ2-3, the V gene TRBV6-1, with 9 bases lining up with TRBD2. This CDR3 has 15 amino acids. V lost 4 bases and J lost 5; bases outside the gene matches: 7. Germline assignment: CDR1 MNHNS and CDR2 SASEGT. Written as DNA, the CDR3 is TGTGCCAGCAGTGGTACGGCGGGAGGGAGAGATACGCAGTATTTT. Amino acid sequence: CASSGTAGGRDTQYF.

The table lists this clonotype with many counts. The rearrangement uses TRBV29-1 and TRBJ2-3; 8 bases match TRBD1. Per germline, CDR1 SQVTM and CDR2 ANQGSEA. V shed 5 bases, J shed 3 bases, and the junction held 4 bases outside the gene matches. CDR3 size: 13 residues. The CDR3 DNA reads TGCAGCGTTAAGGACAGGGTTACAGATACGCAGTATTTT. It encodes CSVKDRVTDTQYF.

This clonotype was recorded many times. The chain links TRBV7-8 to TRBJ2-2, with a tentative D call TRBD1 (5 bases). V was trimmed by 1 base and J by 4 bases, leaving 10 bases between them. The CDR3 loop spans 15 amino acids. Germline V gene sequence: CDR1 SGHVS, CDR2 FQNEAQ. This CDR3 is CASSLVVRATGELFF. In DNA form, the CDR3 reads TGTGCCAGCAGCTTAGTAGTCAGGGCCACCGGGGAGCTGTTTTTT.

This clonotype occurred many times. The chain links TRBV19 to TRBJ2-2; a possible D gene is TRBD2 (6 bases). The CDR3 consists of 14 residues. The ends were cut back, 6 bases at V and 5 bases at J, with 13 bases in the middle. CDR1 and CDR2 (germline): LNHDA, SQIVND (reference sequence). The CDR3 reads CASSVSGVTGELFF. CDR3 sequence (DNA): TGTGCCAGTAGCGTTAGCGGAGTTACCGGGGAGCTGTTTTTT.

The sample holds a few counts of this clonotype. V is TRBV30 and J is TRBJ1-4; no clear D. Trimming shortened V by 0 bases and J by 5 bases, and 13 bases separated the two germline ends. Germline V gene lookup returns CDR1 GTSNPN and CDR2 SVGIG (reference sequence). There are 15 residues in the CDR3. The CDR3 DNA reads as TGTGCCTGGAGTGTATGGGGAGTGGAGAATGAAAAACTGTTTTTT. This codes for CAWSVWGVENEKLFF.

This clonotype was counted at least ten times. The chain joins TRBV7-3 to TRBJ2-1, with 9 bases that match TRBD2. The germline gives CDR1 SGHTA, CDR2 FQGTGA. The CDR3 totals 15 residues. With 2 bases clipped from V and 7 bases from J, the junction kept 6 bases outside the gene matches. This CDR3 reads CASSLLAGVGNEQFF. The CDR3 DNA follows: TGTGCCAGCAGCTTATTAGCGGGAGTCGGTAATGAGCAGTTCTTC.

The sample holds many counts of this clonotype. The chain uses TRBV20-1 and TRBJ2-1, with a possible D match to TRBD1 (5 bases). Deletions cut 5 bases from V and 0 bases from J, with 14 bases between. Germline loops: CDR1 DFQATT, CDR2 SNEGSKA (reference sequence). This CDR3 region has 15 residues. CDR3 DNA sequence: TGCAGTGCTCCCCGATGGGGCGACTCCTACAATGAGCAGTTCTTC. Protein product: CSAPRWGDSYNEQFF.

Many counts were recorded for this clonotype. V usage is TRBV12-3 or TRBV12-4 and J usage is TRBJ2-3; 9 bases match TRBD2. CDR3 length equals 15 residues. V lost 3 bases to trimming and J lost 4 bases; unmatched junction nucleotides: 5. The CDR3 DNA sequence: TGTGCCAGCAGTTTGGCGGGAGGGTCGCCAGATACGCAGTATTTT. Protein sequence: CASSLAGGSPDTQYF.

This clonotype was seen ten or more times. The CDR3 spells CASSFGQGVYNEQFF. CDR3 DNA sequence: TGTGCCAGCAGCTTCGGACAGGGGGTCTACAATGAGCAGTTCTTC. The chain recombines TRBV5-6 with TRBJ2-1; TRBD1 aligns across 10 bases. This CDR3 is 15 amino acids long. CDR1 and CDR2 (germline): SGHDT, YYEEEE. V lost 2 bases to trimming and J lost 3 bases; unmatched junction nucleotides: 2.

This clonotype showed up many times. The genes are TRBV20-1 and TRBJ2-7, with 7 bases fitting TRBD2. In germline, CDR1 is DFQATT, CDR2 SNEGSKA (reference sequence). The junction had 8 bases not matched to a gene; V was cut back by 6 bases and J by 0 bases. The CDR3 is 14 residues long. CDR3 DNA sequence: TGCAGTGCCGGGACCGGGACTACCTCCTACGAGCAGTACTTC. Its translation: CSAGTGTTSYEQYF.

This clonotype was counted many times. The V and J genes are TRBV20-1 and TRBJ1-6; 7 positions agree with TRBD1. The ends lost 6 bases at V and 9 bases at J; junction bases unmatched: 11. This CDR3 has 14 residues. Looked up from germline, CDR1 is DFQATT and CDR2 is SNEGSKA (reference sequence). CDR3: CSAESDRVLSPLHF. The CDR3 DNA sequence: TGCAGTGCCGAAAGTGACAGGGTCCTTTCACCCCTCCACTTT.

This clonotype was seen repeatedly, ten times or more. Here the CDR3 reads CASSLEGIGSTDTQYF. The DNA for the CDR3 is TGCGCCAGCAGCTTGGAGGGCATCGGGAGCACAGATACGCAGTATTTT. The V and J genes are TRBV5-1 and TRBJ2-3, with D uncertain. This CDR3 comprises 16 residues. Germline CDR1 SGHRS, CDR2 YFSETQ. V dropped 0 bases and J dropped 0 bases, with 11 bases sitting between them.

This chain connects TRBV7-9 to TRBJ2-1, with D possibly TRBD1 on 6 matching bases. There are 11 residues in the CDR3. V was trimmed by 4 bases and J by 10 bases, leaving 8 bases between them. Per the germline V gene, CDR1 is SEHNR and CDR2 is FQNEAQ (reference sequence). The CDR3 DNA sequence: TGTGCCAGCAGCTCAACAGGGGAGCAGTTCTTC. Translation gives CASSSTGEQFF.

This clonotype was counted many times. The rearrangement uses TRBV11-2 and TRBJ2-1; D not certain. The V end was cut by 5 bases, the J end by 8 bases, with 16 bases between. Germline CDR1 and CDR2: SGHAT and FQNNGV. CDR3 length: 14 amino acids. The DNA of the CDR3 is TGTGCCAGCAGCCCCCGACCCACCTGGGATGAGCAGTTCTTC. Translated, it gives CASSPRPTWDEQFF.

This clonotype occurred many times. This chain joins TRBV12-3 or TRBV12-4 and TRBJ2-5; 8 bases align to TRBD1. V lost 5 bases to trimming and J lost 1 base; unmatched junction nucleotides: 3. The length of the CDR3 is 14 residues. The CDR3 region is CASSLDRVQETQYF. For the CDR3, the DNA is TGTGCCAGCAGTCTGGACAGGGTCCAAGAGACCCAGTACTTC.

As for this clonotype: A much larger clone differs from this one at a single base, so this may be a read error. The final CDR3 position lacks the conserved phenylalanine or tryptophan, pointing to a likely read error. J is TRBJ2-1 and V is TRBV12-3 or TRBV12-4; D is unclear. This CDR3 contains 14 residues. With 3 bases removed from V and 2 bases from J, the gap between germline ends came to 8 bases. The CDR3 DNA reads TGTGCCAGCAGTTTTTCTACCACCTACAATGAGCAGTTCTCC. This encodes CASSFSTTYNEQFS.

This clonotype was found many times. This chain uses TRBV11-2 with TRBJ1-2; a weak D match, TRBD1 (5 bases). V gave up 5 bases and J gave up 4 bases, with 14 bases separating them. Germline CDR1 SGHAT, CDR2 FQNNGV. This CDR3 is 14 amino acids long. As DNA, the CDR3 is TGTGCCAGCAGCCCTGCAGGGCCTGGCTATGGCTACACCTTC. It codes for CASSPAGPGYGYTF.

This clonotype was detected ten times or more. The gene calls are TRBV6-5 and TRBJ2-7; D is unclear. Germline-derived CDR1 and CDR2 are MNHEY and SVGAGI. V was shortened by 5 bases and J by 2 bases, with 13 bases between the two germline ends. The CDR3 sequence is 14 residues long. For the CDR3, the DNA is TGTGCCAGCAGTGTTTCGACCGTAACCTACGAGCAGTACTTC. Amino acids: CASSVSTVTYEQYF.

This clonotype was counted many times. The chain links TRBV20-1 to TRBJ1-6; D may be TRBD1 (5 bases). V lost 2 bases and J lost 9, with 14 bases in between. CDR3 length: 14 residues. Germline V lookup: CDR1 DFQATT, CDR2 SNEGSKA (reference sequence). Here the CDR3 reads CSARTGLSSSPLHF. The CDR3 nucleotides are TGCAGTGCTAGAACAGGATTGAGTTCTTCACCCCTCCACTTT.